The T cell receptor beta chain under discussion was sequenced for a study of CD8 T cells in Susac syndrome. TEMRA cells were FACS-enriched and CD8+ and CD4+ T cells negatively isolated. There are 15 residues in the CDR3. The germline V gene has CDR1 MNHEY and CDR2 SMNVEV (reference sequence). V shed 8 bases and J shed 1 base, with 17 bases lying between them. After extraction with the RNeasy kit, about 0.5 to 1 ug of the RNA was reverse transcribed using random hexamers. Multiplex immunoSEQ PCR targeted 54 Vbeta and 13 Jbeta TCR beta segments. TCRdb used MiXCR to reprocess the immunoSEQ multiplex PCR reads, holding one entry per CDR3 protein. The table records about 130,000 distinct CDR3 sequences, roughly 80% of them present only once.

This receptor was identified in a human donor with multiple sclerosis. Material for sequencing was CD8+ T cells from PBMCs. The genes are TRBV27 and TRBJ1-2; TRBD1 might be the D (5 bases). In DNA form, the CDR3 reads TGTGCCAGCGGCTCCACGTTGGGGGGTAACTATGGCTACACCTTC. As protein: CASGSTLGGNYGYTF.